The rows below give T cell receptor beta chains drawn from one sample of a study of PD-1 blockade in mismatch repair-deficient tumors. The table came from immunoSEQ multiplex PCR; TCRdb's copy has only in-frame clones and leaves some out. The sample consists of under 150,000 clones, approximately 90% of them appearing once. This specimen consisted of peripheral blood, obtained 44 weeks after starting pembrolizumab. These receptors all stem from an adult with mismatch repair-deficient cancer. Both conserved end residues are part of each CDR3. The order of the fields is V gene, D gene, clone size, J gene, CDR3 DNA, CDR3 protein. The D gene is left open where the match is weak. Where a row states a size, it is once, few, many or the class of an expanded clone; other rows omit it.

TRBV29-1	.	once	TRBJ2-7	TGCAGCGTTGGAAAGGGGTACGAGCAGTACTTC	CSVGKGYEQYF
TRBV6-5	.	.	TRBJ2-3	TGTGCCAGCAGTTACTCGTCGGGCGGTAGGTTAGATACGCAGTATTTT	CASSYSSGGRLDTQYF
TRBV11-2	.	.	TRBJ2-5	TGTGCCAGCAGCTTAGTAGTCGCGGAAGAGACCCAGTACTTC	CASSLVVAEETQYF
TRBV10-3	.	.	TRBJ2-7	TGTGCCATCAGTGACCTTGAGTACGAGCAGTACTTC	CAISDLEYEQYF
TRBV29-1	.	.	TRBJ2-3	TGCAGCGTTGAATTAAGGGTCAGGGGCGGTGGGACAGATACGCAGTATTTT	CSVELRVRGGGTDTQYF
TRBV30	.	.	TRBJ1-5	TGTGCCTGGAGTACTGGGATAATGAGCAATCAGCCCCAGCATTTT	CAWSTGIMSNQPQHF
TRBV28	.	.	TRBJ1-2	TGTGCCAGCAGTTCCCGGGTTTCAGGTGGCTACACCTTC	CASSSRVSGGYTF
TRBV19	.	.	TRBJ1-5	TGTGCCAGCCAGTATAGCAATCAGCCCCAGCATTTT	CASQYSNQPQHF
TRBV4-1	TRBD2	.	TRBJ2-7	TGCGCCAGCAGCCAAGTGGGGTTAGCGGGCTTGAAAGAGCAGTACTTC	CASSQVGLAGLKEQYF
TRBV7-9	TRBD2	.	TRBJ2-3	TGTGCCAGCAGCTTGATTCGCCCCGCAGCGGGAGGGCCTCTCGATACGCAGTATTTT	CASSLIRPAAGGPLDTQYF
TRBV6-5	TRBD2	.	TRBJ2-5	TGTGCCAGCAGCCCAGTAGCGGGAGCGCAAGAGACCCAGTACTTC	CASSPVAGAQETQYF
TRBV10-3	TRBD1	.	TRBJ2-7	TGTGCCATCAGTTTGCAGGGGGCCCGGCAGTACTTC	CAISLQGARQYF
TRBV11-3	TRBD1	.	TRBJ2-1	TGTGCCAGCAGCCCCCGGACAGGGGGCAGTGAGCAGTTCTTC	CASSPRTGGSEQFF
TRBV7-2	.	.	TRBJ1-5	TGTGCCAGCAGCTTAGAGGGGTATGGCAATCAGCCCCAGCATTTT	CASSLEGYGNQPQHF
TRBV5-1	.	.	TRBJ2-5	TGCGCCAGCAGCTTGGATCGGGGAGAGACCCAGTACTTC	CASSLDRGETQYF
TRBV7-8	.	.	TRBJ2-7	TGTGCCAGCATAGGAGACACGAGCTCCTACGAGCAGTACTTC	CASIGDTSSYEQYF
TRBV5-1	.	.	TRBJ2-1	TGCGCCAGCAGCTTGGAGGGATTACGCTACAATGAGCAGTTCTTC	CASSLEGLRYNEQFF
TRBV28	TRBD1	.	TRBJ2-5	TGTGCCAGCAGTTCTACGGACAGGGGAACCCAGTACTTC	CASSSTDRGTQYF
TRBV29-1	TRBD2	.	TRBJ2-3	TGCAGCGTCGACGGACTAGCGGTACGGGGAAGCACAGATACGCAGTATTTT	CSVDGLAVRGSTDTQYF
TRBV7-3	TRBD2	.	TRBJ2-1	TGTGCCACCTCAGCGGGAGCAAGCAATGAGCAGTTCTTC	CATSAGASNEQFF
TRBV5-1	.	once	TRBJ2-1	TGCGCCAGCAGTAAGTCGCAGGGGCTTTACAATGAGCAGTTCTTC	CASSKSQGLYNEQFF